Shown below are 27 T cell receptor beta chains from a single sample sequenced in a study of patients and donors after allogeneic stem cell transplantation. MiXCR, applied by TCRdb to the RT-PCR reads, yields one record per CDR3 protein. Of hundreds of thousands of distinct CDR3 sequences in the sample, 16% were seen once. The specimen was blood, either unsorted or a sorted T cell fraction (not recorded which). These receptors originate from a human donor who was either an allogeneic HSCT recipient or a stem cell or donor lymphocyte infusion donor (not recorded which). It is not recorded whose cells these are; they may come from a transplant donor.

This clonotype was picked up many times. The rearrangement links TRBV5-1 to TRBJ2-1, with unresolved D. Germline V lookup: CDR1 SGHRS, CDR2 YFSETQ. V lost 0 bases and J lost 8, with 6 bases in between. This CDR3 has 12 amino acids. CDR3 nucleotides: TGCGCCAGCAGCTTGGCCTCGGATGAGCAGTTCTTC. It yields the protein CASSLASDEQFF.

There are many counts of this clonotype. The chain recombines TRBV2 with TRBJ2-5; D unclear. CDR1 is SNHLY and CDR2 is FYNNEI in the germline V gene. The CDR3 runs 11 residues. Between the trimmed V and J ends, which lost 8 bases and 3 bases, there was a span of 7 bases. CDR3 DNA sequence: TGTGCCAGCGGGTCAAAAGAGACCCAGTACTTC. Its translation is CASGSKETQYF.

J is TRBJ2-3 and V is TRBV2; perhaps TRBD2 as D (6 bases). The V gene lost 2 bases and the J gene lost 2 bases, with 14 bases spanning the gap. The CDR3 sequence is 16 residues long. The germline CDR1 and CDR2 sequences are SNHLY and FYNNEI. CDR3 loop: CASSERHGRDTDTQYF. In DNA form, the CDR3 reads TGTGCCAGCAGTGAAAGGCACGGGAGAGACACAGATACGCAGTATTTT.

V usage is TRBV5-5 and J usage is TRBJ2-5; tentative D call: TRBD1 (6 bases). V lost 0 bases, J lost 6 bases, and 12 bases lay in between. CDR3 length: 14 amino acids. In germline, CDR1 is SGHKS, CDR2 YYEKEE (reference sequence). The CDR3 loop is CASSLDRVGKTQYF. In DNA, the CDR3 is TGTGCCAGCAGCTTGGACAGGGTGGGGAAGACCCAGTACTTC.

In this sample, this clonotype turned up a few times. The chain couples TRBV27 to TRBJ1-5; 8 nucleotides agree with TRBD1. The V and J ends lost 5 bases and 6 bases, in that order; junction bases with no gene match: 3. The CDR3 has 13 residues. The germline V gene has CDR1 MNHEY and CDR2 SMNVEV (reference sequence). Here the CDR3 reads CASSPRGLQPQHF. The CDR3, as DNA: TGTGCCAGCAGTCCCAGGGGGCTTCAGCCCCAGCATTTT.

The CDR3 reads CASSPRPISGNTIYF. In DNA, the CDR3 is TGTGCCAGCAGTCCACGACCGATCTCTGGAAACACCATATATTTT. V gene TRBV6-1 combines with J gene TRBJ1-3; no reliable D call. CDR3 length: 15 residues. From germline, CDR1 is MNHNS and CDR2 SASEGT. V lost 5 bases and J 0 bases, leaving 11 bases between the germline ends.

This clonotype was seen more than once but under ten times. The V gene is TRBV7-2, the J gene TRBJ2-7; 8 bases are shared with TRBD1. V dropped 2 bases and J dropped 5; count of bases not matched to a gene: 8. Germline V CDR1 and CDR2: SGHTA, FQGNSA. This CDR3 is built from 15 residues. The CDR3 is CASSLLKTGDHEQYF. The CDR3 DNA sequence: TGTGCCAGCAGCTTACTCAAGACAGGGGACCACGAGCAGTACTTC.

The V and J genes are TRBV4-3 and TRBJ1-3; a possible D gene is TRBD1 (5 bases). Trimming stripped 0 bases from V and 12 bases from J, with 12 bases between. Germline CDR1 and CDR2: LGHNA and YSLEER. This CDR3 is 13 amino acids long. The CDR3: CASSQDQGRRIYF. CDR3 in DNA: TGCGCCAGCAGCCAAGATCAGGGCCGGCGCATATATTTT.

Many counts were recorded for this clonotype. The rearrangement links TRBV5-1 to TRBJ1-4; unclear D gene. In germline, CDR1 is SGHRS, CDR2 YFSETQ. This CDR3 spans 16 amino acids. Trimming removed 5 bases from V and 0 bases from J, with 14 bases in between. CDR3 DNA sequence: TGCGCCAGCAGACCGGGGAGGACCACAACTAATGAAAAACTGTTTTTT. It encodes CASRPGRTTTNEKLFF.

This clonotype was seen only a few times. The V and J genes are TRBV4-1 and TRBJ2-5; D is possibly TRBD1 or TRBD2 (5 bases each). The V gene's germline CDR1 is MGHRA and CDR2 YSYEKL. This CDR3 is 16 amino acids long. Trimming removed 2 bases from V and 0 bases from J, with 13 bases in between. The CDR3 DNA reads TGCGCCAGCAGCCAAAATCTCCGGGACCACCAAGAGACCCAGTACTTC. Encoded protein: CASSQNLRDHQETQYF.

V is TRBV4-3 and J is TRBJ1-3; D gene uncertain. V was trimmed by 2 bases and J by 1 base, leaving 9 bases between them. This CDR3 has 15 residues. Germline loops: CDR1 LGHNA, CDR2 YSLEER. The CDR3: CASSQFTGSGNTIYF. As DNA, the CDR3 is TGCGCCAGCAGCCAATTCACGGGGTCTGGAAACACCATATATTTT.

There are a few counts of this clonotype. The CDR3: CASSLAGMGTQYF. The CDR3 DNA is TGTGCCAGCAGTCTAGCGGGAATGGGGACCCAGTACTTC. The rearrangement joins TRBV27 to TRBJ2-5, with 9 positions matching TRBD2. Germline CDR1 and CDR2: MNHEY and SMNVEV (reference sequence). CDR3 length: 13 residues. The J segment lost 7 bases and the V segment lost 5 bases, leaving 5 bases of the junction unmatched.

The table lists this clonotype with a few counts. The chain is built from TRBV19 and TRBJ2-3; tentative D call: TRBD2 (6 bases). The CDR3 is 16 residues long. The germline V gene has CDR1 LNHDA and CDR2 SQIVND (reference sequence). V was trimmed by 2 bases and J by 2 bases, leaving 14 bases between them. DNA of the CDR3: TGTGCCAGTAGTATAAGGGCGGGACTTCACACAGATACGCAGTATTTT. Its translation: CASSIRAGLHTDTQYF.

This clonotype was counted a few times. V and J are TRBV18 and TRBJ1-1, with a tentative D call TRBD1 (6 bases). V dropped 3 bases and J dropped 4 bases, with 12 bases sitting between them. CDR1 KGHSH and CDR2 LQKENI come from the germline V gene. The CDR3 length is 14 residues. In DNA form, the CDR3 reads TGTGCCAGCTCACCTAACAGGGTAGGCACTGAAGCTTTCTTT. Translated: CASSPNRVGTEAFF.

This clonotype was seen more than once but under ten times. This chain connects TRBV20-1 to TRBJ2-2; D call uncertain. The V gene lost 1 base and the J gene lost 0 bases, with 12 bases spanning the gap. Germline V gene data show CDR1 as DFQATT and CDR2 as SNEGSKA (reference sequence). The length of the CDR3 is 16 residues. The CDR3 region has the DNA TGCAGTGCTAGAGTTCGGCCAAACTCGAACACCGGGGAGCTGTTTTTT. The encoded protein is CSARVRPNSNTGELFF.

This rearrangement joins TRBV5-1 to TRBJ1-4, with TRBD1 matching 8 bases. After removal of 0 bases from V and 14 bases from J, the junction contained 18 bases not matched to a gene. The CDR3 has 17 amino acids. Germline-derived CDR1 and CDR2 are SGHRS and YFSETQ. The CDR3 DNA reads as TGCGCCAGCAGCTTGGATTTACAGGGGGTTCGTGGAGCCCGGCTGTTTTTT. Protein: CASSLDLQGVRGARLFF.

This chain uses TRBV6-1 with TRBJ2-1, with no clear D. This CDR3 is 10 amino acids long. Germline-derived CDR1 and CDR2 are MNHNS and SASEGT. The V end lost 2 bases, the J end lost 11 bases, and 4 bases lay between the germline ends. The CDR3 is CASSEWKQFF. As DNA, the CDR3 is TGTGCCAGCAGTGAATGGAAGCAGTTCTTC.

With respect to this clonotype: A junction end diverges from the germline sequence, so it may reflect a read error. The CDR3 bases are TGTGACAGCAGCTCTCCCTTTGGACATACGCAGTATTTT. Amino acid sequence: CDSSSPFGHTQYF. V gene TRBV7-2 combines with J gene TRBJ2-3; D is unresolved. Germline V gene data show CDR1 as SGHTA and CDR2 as FQGNSA. The CDR3 is made up of 13 amino acids. Drawing the rest from reference TRBV7-2 and TRBJ2-3, the complete variable domain is GAGVSQSPSNKVTEKGKDVELRCDPISGHTALYWYRQSLGQGLEFLIYFQGNSAPDKSGLPSDRFSAERTGGSVSTLTIQRTQQEDSAVYLCDSSSPFGHTQYFGPGTRLTVL.

This clonotype was seen repeatedly, ten times or more. The gene calls are TRBV20-1 and TRBJ2-1; D ambiguous. Trimming stripped 0 bases from V and 4 bases from J, with 16 bases between. Per germline, CDR1 DFQATT and CDR2 SNEGSKA (reference sequence). The CDR3 extends over 16 amino acids. The CDR3 spells CSARDPRGKEYNEQFF. Written as DNA, the CDR3 is TGCAGTGCTAGAGATCCGCGTGGGAAAGAGTACAATGAGCAGTTCTTC.

This clonotype appeared many times. V gene TRBV4-3 combines with J gene TRBJ1-5, with 7 bases aligning to TRBD1. The CDR3 extends over 15 amino acids. Losses at the gene ends were 4 bases for V and 0 bases for J; bases not matched to a gene: 3. Per the germline V gene, CDR1 is LGHNA and CDR2 is YSLEER. The CDR3: CASSPQGYSNQPQHF. The CDR3 region has the DNA TGCGCCAGCAGCCCACAGGGGTATAGCAATCAGCCCCAGCATTTT.

The rearrangement joins TRBV6-1 to TRBJ2-1; 9 bases line up with TRBD2. The CDR3 has 18 amino acids. CDR1 is MNHNS, CDR2 SASEGT, per germline. The ends lost 2 bases at V and 3 bases at J; junction bases unmatched: 11. DNA of the CDR3: TGTGCCAGCAGTGAACTAGCGGGGAGCACAAAAAACTACAATGAGCAGTTCTTC. Protein sequence: CASSELAGSTKNYNEQFF.

The genes are TRBV20-1 and TRBJ2-1; D remains ambiguous. V was shortened by 0 bases and J by 3 bases, with 9 bases between the two germline ends. CDR1 is DFQATT, CDR2 SNEGSKA, per germline (reference sequence). This CDR3 is 14 amino acids long. The CDR3 region is CSARDLRIYNEQFF. The CDR3 DNA follows: TGCAGTGCTAGAGATCTCAGGATCTACAATGAGCAGTTCTTC.

This clonotype has ten or more counts. This rearrangement joins TRBV12-3 or TRBV12-4 to TRBJ1-2; weak D call: TRBD1 (6 bases). The CDR3 runs to 14 residues. The germline V and J ends were trimmed by 3 bases and 2 bases, with 10 bases remaining between them. CDR3 sequence: CASSFDRLNYGYTF. As DNA, the CDR3 is TGTGCCAGCAGTTTCGACAGGCTGAACTATGGCTACACCTTC.

The V gene is TRBV25-1, the J gene TRBJ1-1; a weak D match, TRBD1 (5 bases). This CDR3 is built from 10 residues. Trimming stripped 10 bases from V and 3 bases from J, with 6 bases between. Germline V gives CDR1 MGHDK, CDR2 SYGVNS. The CDR3 nucleotides read TGTGCCACGGGGGACACTGAAGCTTTCTTT. Encoded protein: CATGDTEAFF. Filled out from reference TRBV25-1 and TRBJ1-1, the complete variable domain reads EADIYQTPRYLVIGTGKKITLECSQTMGHDKMYWYQQDPGMELHLIHYSYGVNSTEKGDLSSESTVSRIRTEHFPLTLESARPSHTSQYLCATGDTEAFFGQGTRLTVV.

The chain joins TRBV4-3 to TRBJ2-3; tentative D call: TRBD1 (5 bases). The germline V gene has CDR1 LGHNA and CDR2 YSLEER. The V and J ends lost 6 bases and 2 bases respectively, with 18 bases between them. The CDR3 length is 16 residues. This CDR3 is CASSQFQGKDTDTQYF. CDR3 nucleotides: TGCGCCAGCAGTCAATTCCAGGGTAAGGACACAGATACGCAGTATTTT.

In this sample, this clonotype turned up a few times. The chain couples TRBV4-2 to TRBJ1-1, with no clear D. The germline CDR1 and CDR2 sequences are LGHNA and YNFKEQ. This CDR3 comprises 16 residues. Trimming shortened V by 1 base and J by 3 bases, and 15 bases separated the two germline ends. Here the CDR3 DNA reads TGTGCCAGCAGCCAAGTAGGAACGGCCCGGGACACTGAAGCTTTCTTT. Its translation: CASSQVGTARDTEAFF.

This clonotype was found a few times. The V and J genes are TRBV6-2 or TRBV6-3 and TRBJ2-4, with TRBD1 matching over 7 bases. Losses at the gene ends were 2 bases for V and 3 bases for J; bases not matched to a gene: 10. From germline, CDR1 is MNHEY and CDR2 SVGEGT. The CDR3 is 17 residues long. CDR3 protein: CASSYLVQGEDKNIQYF. The CDR3 nucleotides read TGTGCCAGCAGTTACCTGGTCCAGGGGGAAGACAAAAACATTCAGTACTTC.